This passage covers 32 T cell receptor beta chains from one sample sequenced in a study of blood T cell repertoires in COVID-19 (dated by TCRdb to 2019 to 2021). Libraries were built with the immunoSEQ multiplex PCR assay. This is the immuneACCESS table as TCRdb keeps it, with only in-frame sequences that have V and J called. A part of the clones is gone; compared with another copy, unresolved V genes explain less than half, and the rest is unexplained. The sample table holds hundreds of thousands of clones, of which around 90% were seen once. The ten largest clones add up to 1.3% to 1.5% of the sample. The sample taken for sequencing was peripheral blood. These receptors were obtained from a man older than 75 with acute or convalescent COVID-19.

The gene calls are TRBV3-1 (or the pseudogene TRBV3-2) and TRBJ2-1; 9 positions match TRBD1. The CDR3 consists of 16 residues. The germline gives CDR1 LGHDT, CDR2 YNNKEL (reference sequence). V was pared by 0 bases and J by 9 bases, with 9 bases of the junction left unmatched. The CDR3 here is CASSQDGGQGFGEQFF. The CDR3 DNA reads TGTGCCAGCAGCCAAGATGGAGGACAGGGGTTTGGTGAGCAGTTCTTC.

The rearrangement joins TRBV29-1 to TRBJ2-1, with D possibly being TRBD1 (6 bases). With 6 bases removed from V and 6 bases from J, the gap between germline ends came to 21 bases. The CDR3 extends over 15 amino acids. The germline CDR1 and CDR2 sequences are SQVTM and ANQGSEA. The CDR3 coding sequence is TGCAGCGTCCCACCATGGGGGCCAGGGGTCAATGAGCAGTTCTTC. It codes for CSVPPWGPGVNEQFF.

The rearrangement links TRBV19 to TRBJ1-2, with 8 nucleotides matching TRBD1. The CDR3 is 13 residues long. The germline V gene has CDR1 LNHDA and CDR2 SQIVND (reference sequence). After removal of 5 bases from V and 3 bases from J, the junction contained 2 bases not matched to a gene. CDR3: CASSDRGDYGYTF. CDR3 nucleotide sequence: TGTGCCAGTAGTGACAGGGGTGACTATGGCTACACCTTC.

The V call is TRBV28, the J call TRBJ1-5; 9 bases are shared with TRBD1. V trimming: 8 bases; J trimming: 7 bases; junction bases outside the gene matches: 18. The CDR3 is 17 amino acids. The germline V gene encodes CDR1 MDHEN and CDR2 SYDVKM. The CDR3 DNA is TGTGCCAGCGCCTTCTCAGGGGGACAGGGAATCGGCCAGCCCCAGCATTTT. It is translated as CASAFSGGQGIGQPQHF.

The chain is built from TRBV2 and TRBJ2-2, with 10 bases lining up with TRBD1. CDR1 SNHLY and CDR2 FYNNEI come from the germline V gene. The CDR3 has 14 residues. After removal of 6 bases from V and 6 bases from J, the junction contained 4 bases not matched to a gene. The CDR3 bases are TGTGCCAGCAGGGGACAGGGGAGGCCCGGGGAGCTGTTTTTT. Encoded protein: CASRGQGRPGELFF.

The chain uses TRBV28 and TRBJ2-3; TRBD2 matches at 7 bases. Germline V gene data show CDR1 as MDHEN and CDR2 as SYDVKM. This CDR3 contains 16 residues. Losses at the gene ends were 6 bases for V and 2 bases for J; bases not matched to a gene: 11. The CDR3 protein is CASRQMLAVYTDTQYF. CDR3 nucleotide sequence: TGTGCCAGCAGGCAGATGCTAGCGGTCTACACAGATACGCAGTATTTT.

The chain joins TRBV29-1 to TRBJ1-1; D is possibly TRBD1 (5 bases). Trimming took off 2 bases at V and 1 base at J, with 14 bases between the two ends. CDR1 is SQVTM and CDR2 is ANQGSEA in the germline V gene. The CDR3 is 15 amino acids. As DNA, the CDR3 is TGCAGCGTTGAAAGGGGAGGACGCAAGAACACTGAAGCTTTCTTT. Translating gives CSVERGGRKNTEAFF.

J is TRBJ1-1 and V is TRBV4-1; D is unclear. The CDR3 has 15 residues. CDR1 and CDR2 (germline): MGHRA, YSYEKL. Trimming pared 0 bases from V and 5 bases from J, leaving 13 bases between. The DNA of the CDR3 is TGCGCCAGCAGCCAAGATCGGTTCGTCAGGACTGAAGCTTTCTTT. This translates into CASSQDRFVRTEAFF.

The CDR3 region has the DNA TGTGCCAGTAGTAACCCGGCTAGCGGCTCCTACAATGAGCAGTTCTTC. It is translated as CASSNPASGSYNEQFF. The gene calls are TRBV19 and TRBJ2-1, with TRBD2 identical over 7 bases. Germline values: CDR1 LNHDA, CDR2 SQIVND (reference sequence). The CDR3 extends over 16 amino acids. V was pared by 4 bases and J by 0 bases, with 6 bases of the junction left unmatched. The variable domain in full, with the rest retrieved from reference TRBV19 and TRBJ2-1, is DGGITQSPKYLFRKEGQNVTLSCEQNLNHDAMYWYRQDPGQGLRLIYYSQIVNDFQKGDIAEGYSVSREKKESFPLTVTSAQKNPTAFYLCASSNPASGSYNEQFFGPGTRLTVL.

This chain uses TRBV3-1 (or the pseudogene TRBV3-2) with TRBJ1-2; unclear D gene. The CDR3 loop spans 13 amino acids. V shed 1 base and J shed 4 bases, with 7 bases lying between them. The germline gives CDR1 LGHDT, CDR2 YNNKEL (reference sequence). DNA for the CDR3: TGTGCCAGCAGCCAAGCCGCGGGCTATGGCTACACCTTC. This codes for CASSQAAGYGYTF.

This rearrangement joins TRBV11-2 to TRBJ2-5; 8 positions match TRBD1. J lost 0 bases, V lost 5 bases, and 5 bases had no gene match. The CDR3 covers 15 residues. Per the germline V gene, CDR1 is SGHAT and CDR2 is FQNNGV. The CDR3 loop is CASSLPDRDQETQYF. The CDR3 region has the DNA TGTGCCAGCAGCCTACCGGACAGGGACCAAGAGACCCAGTACTTC.

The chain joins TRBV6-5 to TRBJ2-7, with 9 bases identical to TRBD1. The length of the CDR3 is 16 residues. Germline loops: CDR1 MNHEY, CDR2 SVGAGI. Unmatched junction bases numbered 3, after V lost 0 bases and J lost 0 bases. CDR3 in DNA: TGTGCCAGCAGTTACTCCAGGGGACAGGGCTCCTACGAGCAGTACTTC. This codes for CASSYSRGQGSYEQYF.

The CDR3 sequence is CASSLDPNRKNYGYTF. The CDR3 bases are TGTGCCAGCAGCTTAGATCCGAACAGAAAAAACTATGGCTACACCTTC. The genes are TRBV7-2 and TRBJ1-2; D is uncertain. The CDR3 is made up of 16 amino acids. Germline lookup yields CDR1 SGHTA and CDR2 FQGNSA. The ends were cut back, 1 base at V and 2 bases at J, with 14 bases in the middle.

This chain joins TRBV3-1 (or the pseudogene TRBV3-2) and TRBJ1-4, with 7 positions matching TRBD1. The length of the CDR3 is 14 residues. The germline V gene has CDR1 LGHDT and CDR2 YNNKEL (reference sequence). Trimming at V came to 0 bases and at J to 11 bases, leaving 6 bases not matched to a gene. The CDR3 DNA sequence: TGTGCCAGCAGCCAAGAAGACAGGGCAAGGAAACTGTTTTTT. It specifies CASSQEDRARKLFF.

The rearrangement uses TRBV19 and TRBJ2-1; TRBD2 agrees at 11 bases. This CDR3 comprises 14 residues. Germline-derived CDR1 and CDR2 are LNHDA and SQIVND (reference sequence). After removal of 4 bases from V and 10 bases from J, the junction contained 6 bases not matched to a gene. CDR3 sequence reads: CASSNSGGAREQFF. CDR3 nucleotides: TGTGCCAGTAGTAATAGCGGGGGGGCAAGGGAGCAGTTCTTC.

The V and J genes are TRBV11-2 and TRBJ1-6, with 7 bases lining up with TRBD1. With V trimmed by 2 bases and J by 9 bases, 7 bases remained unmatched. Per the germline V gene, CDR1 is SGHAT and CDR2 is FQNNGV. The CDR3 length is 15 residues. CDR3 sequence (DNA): TGTGCCAGCAGCTTAAACAGGGGAGGATTTTCACCCCTCCACTTT. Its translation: CASSLNRGGFSPLHF. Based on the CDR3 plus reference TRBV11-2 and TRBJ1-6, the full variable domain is EAGVAQSPRYKIIEKRQSVAFWCNPISGHATLYWYQQILGQGPKLLIQFQNNGVVDDSQLPKDRFSAERLKGVDSTLKIQPAKLEDSAVYLCASSLNRGGFSPLHFGNGTRLTVT.

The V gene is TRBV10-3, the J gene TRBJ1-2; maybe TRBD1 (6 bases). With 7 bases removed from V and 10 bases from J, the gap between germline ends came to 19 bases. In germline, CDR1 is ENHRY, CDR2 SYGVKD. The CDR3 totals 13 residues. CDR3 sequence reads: CAITGTLSKIYTF. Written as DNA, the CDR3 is TGTGCCATCACCGGGACACTTAGTAAGATCTACACCTTC.

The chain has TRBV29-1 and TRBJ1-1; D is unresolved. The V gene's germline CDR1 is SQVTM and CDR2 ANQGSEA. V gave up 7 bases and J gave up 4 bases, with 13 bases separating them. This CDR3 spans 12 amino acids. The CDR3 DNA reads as TGCAGCGGGTCGGAGGTAGGCACTGAAGCTTTCTTT. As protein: CSGSEVGTEAFF.

CDR3 region: CASSWTGVETQYF. In nucleotides, the CDR3 is TGTGCCAGCAGTTGGACAGGGGTAGAGACCCAGTACTTC. The chain employs TRBV28 and TRBJ2-5, with TRBD1 identical over 9 bases. The CDR3 has 13 amino acids. CDR1 and CDR2 from the germline V gene are MDHEN and SYDVKM. V shed 4 bases and J 4 bases; nucleotides not matched to a gene: 1.

DNA of the CDR3: TGTGCCAGCAGCGCCGGACTAGCGGGAGGTTTAATCGATGAGCAGTTCTTC. As protein: CASSAGLAGGLIDEQFF. The chain couples TRBV9 to TRBJ2-1, with 14 bases that match TRBD2. Germline CDR1 reads SGDLS; CDR2 reads YYNGEE. Trimming at V came to 3 bases and at J to 8 bases, leaving 10 bases not matched to a gene. The CDR3 is 17 residues long.

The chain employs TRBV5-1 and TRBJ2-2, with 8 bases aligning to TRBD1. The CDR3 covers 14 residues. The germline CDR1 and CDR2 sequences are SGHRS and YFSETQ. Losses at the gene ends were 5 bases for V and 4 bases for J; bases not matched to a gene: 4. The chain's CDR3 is CASSRDRSTGELFF. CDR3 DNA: TGCGCCAGCAGTCGGGACAGGTCCACCGGGGAGCTGTTTTTT. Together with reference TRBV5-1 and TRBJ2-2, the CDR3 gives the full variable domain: KAGVTQTPRYLIKTRGQQVTLSCSPISGHRSVSWYQQTPGQGLQFLFEYFSETQRNKGNFPGRFSGRQFSNSRSEMNVSTLELGDSALYLCASSRDRSTGELFFGEGSRLTVL.

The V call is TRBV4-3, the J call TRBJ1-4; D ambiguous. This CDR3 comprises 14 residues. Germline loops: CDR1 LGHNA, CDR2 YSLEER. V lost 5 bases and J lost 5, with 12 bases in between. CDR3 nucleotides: TGCGCCAGCAGCAAATGGGCCCCGAATGAAAAACTGTTTTTT. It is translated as CASSKWAPNEKLFF.

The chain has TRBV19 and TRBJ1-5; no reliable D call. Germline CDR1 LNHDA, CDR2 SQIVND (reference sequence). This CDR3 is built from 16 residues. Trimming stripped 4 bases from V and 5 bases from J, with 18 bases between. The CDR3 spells CASSTSSLRADQPQHF. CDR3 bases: TGTGCCAGTAGTACCTCGTCCTTGAGGGCGGATCAGCCCCAGCATTTT.

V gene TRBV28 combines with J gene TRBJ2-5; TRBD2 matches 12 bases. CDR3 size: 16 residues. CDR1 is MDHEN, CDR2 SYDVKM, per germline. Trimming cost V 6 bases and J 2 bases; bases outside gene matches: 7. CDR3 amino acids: CASSHRGLAGQETQYF. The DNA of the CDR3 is TGTGCCAGCAGCCATCGAGGACTAGCGGGACAAGAGACCCAGTACTTC.

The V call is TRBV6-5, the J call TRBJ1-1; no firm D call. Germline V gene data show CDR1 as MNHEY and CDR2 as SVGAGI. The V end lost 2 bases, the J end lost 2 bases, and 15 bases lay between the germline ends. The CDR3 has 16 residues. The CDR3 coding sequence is TGTGCCAGCAGTTACAACCTGGTGGGAGGCAACACTGAAGCTTTCTTT. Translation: CASSYNLVGGNTEAFF.

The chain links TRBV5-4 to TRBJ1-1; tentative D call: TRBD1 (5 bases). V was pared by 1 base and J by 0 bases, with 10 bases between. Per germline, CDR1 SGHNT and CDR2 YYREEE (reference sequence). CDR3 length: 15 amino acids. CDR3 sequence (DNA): TGTGCCAGCAGCTTGCAGGGAAGCATGAACACTGAAGCTTTCTTT. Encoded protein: CASSLQGSMNTEAFF.

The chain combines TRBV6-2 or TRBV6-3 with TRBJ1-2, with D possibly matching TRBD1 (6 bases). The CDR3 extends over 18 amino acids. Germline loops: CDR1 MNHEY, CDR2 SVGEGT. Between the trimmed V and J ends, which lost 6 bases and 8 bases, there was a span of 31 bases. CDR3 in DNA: TGTGCCAGCAGCCCTGGACAGAGGGGAACCTTTTCCCGCTCGGGCTACACCTTC. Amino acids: CASSPGQRGTFSRSGYTF.

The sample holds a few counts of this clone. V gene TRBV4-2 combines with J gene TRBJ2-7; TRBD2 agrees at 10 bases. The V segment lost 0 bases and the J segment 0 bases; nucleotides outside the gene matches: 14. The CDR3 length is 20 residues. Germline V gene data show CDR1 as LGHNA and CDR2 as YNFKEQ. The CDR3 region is CASSQDLTSGSLGSSYEQYF. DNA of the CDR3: TGTGCCAGCAGCCAAGATTTGACTAGCGGGTCCCTTGGCAGCTCCTACGAGCAGTACTTC.

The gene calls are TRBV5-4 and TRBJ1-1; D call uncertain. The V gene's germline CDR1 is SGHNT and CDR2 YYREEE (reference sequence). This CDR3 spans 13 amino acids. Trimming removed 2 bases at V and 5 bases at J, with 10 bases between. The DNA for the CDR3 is TGTGCCAGCAGCTTCCGACTGGAGACTGAAGCTTTCTTT. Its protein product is CASSFRLETEAFF.

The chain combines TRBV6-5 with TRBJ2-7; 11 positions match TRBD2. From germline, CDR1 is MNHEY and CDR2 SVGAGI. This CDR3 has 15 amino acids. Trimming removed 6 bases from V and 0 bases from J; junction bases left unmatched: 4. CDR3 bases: TGTGCCAGCAGGGCTAGCGGGGGGCCCTCCTACGAGCAGTACTTC. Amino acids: CASRASGGPSYEQYF.

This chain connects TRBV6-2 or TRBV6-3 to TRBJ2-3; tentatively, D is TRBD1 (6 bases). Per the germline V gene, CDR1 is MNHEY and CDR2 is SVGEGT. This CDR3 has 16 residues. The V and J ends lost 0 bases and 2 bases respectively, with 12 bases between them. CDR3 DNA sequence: TGTGCCAGCAGTTACTCGGGCAGGGGCAACACAGATACGCAGTATTTT. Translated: CASSYSGRGNTDTQYF.

CDR3 sequence reads: CASSSGQGPKSIYGYTF. DNA for the CDR3: TGTGCCAGCAGCAGCGGACAGGGGCCCAAGTCAATCTATGGCTACACCTTC. The chain uses TRBV3-1 (or the pseudogene TRBV3-2) and TRBJ1-2; 9 bases match TRBD1. The CDR3 is 17 residues long. The germline gives CDR1 LGHDT, CDR2 YNNKEL (reference sequence). The V segment lost 5 bases and the J segment 4 bases; nucleotides outside the gene matches: 14.